This passage covers 12 T cell receptor beta chains from one sample sequenced in a study of T cells expressing NK-cell markers. TCRdb re-called the 5' RACE reads and shows each CDR3 protein once, DNA omitted. Recorded for this sample: roughly 300,000 distinct CDR3 sequences. The sequenced material came from blood T cells: a sorted CD56 or NKG2C T cell subset, CD4+ or CD8+ T cells, or bulk PBMC T cells (not recorded which). The source of these receptors is a woman between 18 and 75 years old in good health.

The V and J genes are TRBV27 and TRBJ2-7; the TCRdb call, TRBD1, lacks DNA for checking. This CDR3 region has 14 residues. Germline V CDR1 and CDR2: MNHEY, SMNVEV (reference sequence). CDR3 region: CASSWDRFSYEQYF.

The chain uses TRBV28 and TRBJ1-1; TCRdb proposes TRBD1, but this gene call is untestable without DNA. The CDR3 covers 14 residues. The V gene's germline CDR1 is MDHEN and CDR2 SYDVKM. The chain's CDR3 is CASIPGHQNTEAFF.

J is TRBJ1-1 and V is TRBV20-1; with no DNA, the TCRdb D assignment of TRBD1 cannot be verified. This CDR3 has 13 residues. Per the germline V gene, CDR1 is DFQATT and CDR2 is SNEGSKA (reference sequence). The CDR3 region is CSVPTGKDTEAFF.

The V and J genes are TRBV20-1 and TRBJ2-1; the D call of TRBD2 rests on TCRdb alone, since no DNA is present to check it. The CDR3 has 12 amino acids. Germline values: CDR1 DFQATT, CDR2 SNEGSKA (reference sequence). CDR3 amino acids: CSPMAGQNEQFF.

The chain has TRBV28 and TRBJ2-3; TCRdb proposes TRBD1, but this gene call is untestable without DNA. The length of the CDR3 is 16 residues. Germline V gene sequence: CDR1 MDHEN, CDR2 SYDVKM. CDR3 amino acids: CASSFLGQLSTDTQYF.

V gene TRBV24-1 combines with J gene TRBJ2-3; TCRdb's D call, TRBD1, is unchecked because there is no DNA. Germline CDR1 is KGHDR and CDR2 is SFDVKD. This CDR3 has 17 residues. The CDR3 loop reads CATSEHPGAPSTDTQYF.

This chain uses TRBV12-3 or TRBV12-4 with TRBJ2-2; TCRdb's D call of TRBD1 is untestable without DNA. The CDR3 has 16 amino acids. CDR3 in amino acids: CASKISGTGVVGELFF.

This sequence joins TRBV20-1 and TRBJ1-5; the TCRdb call, TRBD1, lacks DNA for checking. CDR1 and CDR2 from the germline V gene are DFQATT and SNEGSKA (reference sequence). The CDR3 contains 13 residues. CDR3 region: CSARAGANQPQHF.

The gene calls are TRBV9 and TRBJ2-1. Per germline, CDR1 SGDLS and CDR2 YYNGEE. CDR3 size: 15 residues. CDR3 sequence reads: CASSTGREPYNEQFF.

This chain links TRBV5-1 with TRBJ2-3. The CDR3 length is 17 residues. Germline CDR1 reads SGHRS; CDR2 reads YFSETQ. The CDR3 region is CASSRRSWQSSTDTQYF.

The chain recombines TRBV10-3 with TRBJ2-1. This CDR3 region has 16 residues. The germline gives CDR1 ENHRY, CDR2 SYGVKD. The CDR3 region is CAISEEGGSSYNEQFF.

The chain couples TRBV20-1 to TRBJ2-5; TCRdb reports TRBD2, a call that lacks DNA to check it against. This CDR3 has 13 residues. The V gene's germline CDR1 is DFQATT and CDR2 SNEGSKA (reference sequence). This chain's CDR3 is CSAPSGIMETQYF.